This entry features one T cell receptor beta chain sequence. This specimen belongs to a study of graft-versus-host responses after intestinal transplantation. About the research overall: Recipients were all induced with anti-thymocyte globulin, then given tacrolimus and steroids for around three years.

CFSE-labeled responder cells (around 200,000) were plated with around 200,000 irradiated, violet-dye-labeled stimulator cells. CFSE-low proliferating responders, CD3+CD4+ and CD3+CD8+, were sorted post-reaction. Study-level results: Among recipient marrow samples, GvH clones were found; some appeared first in ileum or blood.

Measured with immunoSEQ multiplex PCR; TCRdb has only the in-frame clones, and not every one. There are about 2,200 clones in the sample; just under 30% occur only once, and about 5% lies in the top ten. This sample comprised alloreactive CD8+ T cells from a mixed lymphocyte reaction culture, obtained before transplantation. Indicated subset: CFSE-low proliferating T cells sorted from approximately 6-day pre-transplant mixed lymphocyte reaction (GvH or HvG direction). This TCR derives from a human patient who was an organ donor for intestinal transplantation.

The chain's CDR3 is CASSYSTGAGNTIYF. The CDR3 coding sequence is TGTGCCAGCAGTTACTCGACGGGGGCTGGAAACACCATATATTTT. The chain recombines TRBV6-5 with TRBJ1-3, with D maybe TRBD1 (5 bases). The CDR3 runs to 15 residues. The ends were cut back, 0 bases at V and 2 bases at J, with 8 bases in the middle. Germline-derived CDR1 and CDR2 are MNHEY and SVGAGI.